Below, one T cell receptor beta chain is given with its context. Its cognate antigen has yet to be identified. Base-call qualities are not available, and no considerably larger clone is one nucleotide away. The immunoSEQ hsTCRbeta Kit was used to sequence TCR beta CDR3 regions from DNA. The authors' pipeline ran thus. The ImmunoSEQ Analyzer was used to analyse the TCR sequencing data. T cell clonality was defined as 1 minus Pielou's evenness, calculated on productive rearrangements. T cell diversity was measured with the inverse Simpson index on productive templates. T cell density was expressed as TCR beta template counts normalized to usable DNA, with usable DNA estimated by amplifying and sequencing housekeeping genes. TCR metrics were compared across histologic stages using two-sided Kruskal-Wallis tests. TCRdb limited this immuneACCESS table to in-frame rearrangements with V and J called. A share of clones is missing; checked studies link under half to unresolved V genes, and the rest is unexplained. Clone size and the V and J calls come from that table; the DNA yielded D and trimming. The sample profile shows approximately 4,000 clones; about four fifths of them were found once. The leading ten clones occupy 5.5% to 7% of the sample.

The sample comes from a study of immune evolution from preneoplasia to lung adenocarcinoma (dated by TCRdb to the early 2020s). With respect to the entire study: Immune contexture across lung adenocarcinoma precursors and invasive adenocarcinoma was profiled using immune gene expression, TCR sequencing and multiplex immunofluorescence. Resected precursor lesions (AAH, AIS, MIA) and invasive adenocarcinomas were compared against paired morphologically normal lung tissue. The sample size depended on which specimens were available, not on a prior power calculation. The immune data were combined with whole exome sequencing and methylation data from the same cohort of nodules. The overall cohort comprised approximately 53 patients with pulmonary nodules who underwent surgical resection. The TCR sequencing data were obtained from around 51 patients. According to the study, 100 to 120 samples went through TCR sequencing. Class I HLA alleles were inferred from exome data with POLYSOLVER, and allele-specific HLA loss was detected with LOHHLA. Points the paper makes about the study in general: Because all patients came from Japan and China, whether the findings apply to Western populations was uncertain. The highest top T cell clone frequencies were observed in normal lung, and a progressive decrease in top T cell clone frequencies appeared to occur from AAH through AIS, MIA and invasive adenocarcinoma. Clonality was highest in normal lung, while later-stage lesions appeared to have lower clonality but higher T cell density and diversity. The findings rested on association rather than direct causation, and larger cohorts with long-term follow-up and longitudinal biopsies were considered necessary.

V sheds 3 bases and J sheds 6 bases, leaving 11 bases between their ends. According to the germline V gene (reference sequence), CDR1 reads MNHEY and CDR2 reads SMNVEV. There are 13 amino acids in the CDR3, from cysteine to phenylalanine inclusive. Of all the DNA, just the CDR3 is kept, 39 bases in frame from base 1. The patients had resection in Japan or China between the mid-2010s and the late 2010s. Histologic diagnosis of each case was confirmed independently by two lung cancer pathologists on H&E slides. DNA was isolated from FFPE tissue using the AllPrep DNA/RNA FFPE Kit. In this chain, TRBV27 is recombined with TRBJ1-1; no confident D gene assignment can be made. This sequence was found in a person aged 70 to 85 with lung adenocarcinoma. The sample taken for sequencing was FFPE adjacent normal lung tissue. The nucleotide sequence is given as TGTGCCAGCAGTTTTGTCAGAGGCGCTGAAGCTTTCTTT. Protein translation: CASSFVRGAEAFF.